This is a list of T cell receptor beta chains from one sample in a study of blood T cell repertoires in COVID-19. Repertoires were generated with immunoSEQ multiplex PCR, while TCRdb's copy carries only in-frame clones and drops some. The data show around 72,000 clones, roughly 85% seen once. Sequencing input: peripheral blood. Receptors were obtained from a woman of 80 years or more with acute or convalescent COVID-19. Both conserved end residues are part of each CDR3. A D gene is named only where the DNA matches it firmly. The listing skips clone size in some rows; elsewhere it reads once, few, many or a size class.

D: .; V: TRBV10-3; size: .; J: TRBJ1-1; CDR3: CAISELGKNDNEAFF; DNA: TGTGCCATCAGTGAGCTGGGCAAAAATGACAATGAAGCTTTCTTT
D: TRBD2; V: TRBV4-2; size: .; J: TRBJ2-7; CDR3: CASSQARRTSGPYEQYF; DNA: TGTGCCAGCAGCCAAGCCCGGCGGACTAGCGGACCTTACGAGCAGTACTTC
D: .; V: TRBV18; size: few; J: TRBJ1-5; CDR3: CASSPQGSQPQHF; DNA: TGTGCCAGCTCACCACAAGGGAGTCAGCCCCAGCATTTT
D: TRBD1; V: TRBV27; size: .; J: TRBJ2-2; CDR3: CASSPGQGGTGELFF; DNA: TGTGCCAGCAGTCCGGGACAGGGGGGCACCGGGGAGCTGTTTTTT
D: TRBD1; V: TRBV6-6; size: .; J: TRBJ1-6; CDR3: CASSPTGITVLDNSPLHF; DNA: TGTGCCAGCAGTCCGACAGGGATTACTGTTCTGGATAATTCACCCCTCCACTTT
D: .; V: TRBV19; size: few; J: TRBJ1-5; CDR3: CASSIMGYSNQPQHF; DNA: TGTGCCAGTAGTATTATGGGCTATAGCAATCAGCCCCAGCATTTT
D: TRBD1; V: TRBV18; size: .; J: TRBJ1-1; CDR3: CASSFDRGSTEAFF; DNA: TGTGCCAGCTCGTTCGACAGGGGGAGTACTGAAGCTTTCTTT
D: .; V: TRBV5-1; size: .; J: TRBJ2-3; CDR3: CASSLATLSTDTQYF; DNA: TGCGCCAGCAGCTTGGCTACCTTAAGCACAGATACGCAGTATTTT
D: .; V: TRBV27; size: .; J: TRBJ2-7; CDR3: CASRGTLYEQYF; DNA: TGTGCCAGCAGAGGGACTCTCTACGAGCAGTACTTC
D: .; V: TRBV4-2; size: .; J: TRBJ2-5; CDR3: CASSQDPLQETQYF; DNA: TGTGCCAGCAGCCAAGACCCACTCCAAGAGACCCAGTACTTC
D: .; V: TRBV28; size: few; J: TRBJ1-2; CDR3: CASRPMPGVGGYTF; DNA: TGTGCCAGCAGGCCCATGCCGGGGGTTGGGGGCTACACCTTC
D: TRBD1; V: TRBV9; size: .; J: TRBJ2-2; CDR3: CASSVTGQATGELFF; DNA: TGTGCCAGCAGCGTAACAGGACAGGCCACCGGGGAGCTGTTTTTT
D: TRBD1; V: TRBV5-1; size: .; J: TRBJ1-1; CDR3: CASTLDRDTEAFF; DNA: TGCGCCAGCACCTTGGACAGGGACACTGAAGCTTTCTTT
D: TRBD1; V: TRBV2; size: .; J: TRBJ2-2; CDR3: CASSWTGSTGELFF; DNA: TGTGCCAGCAGTTGGACAGGGTCCACCGGGGAGCTGTTTTTT
D: TRBD2; V: TRBV9; size: .; J: TRBJ2-3; CDR3: CASSVDLAGGRADTQYF; DNA: TGTGCCAGCAGCGTAGATCTAGCGGGAGGGAGGGCAGATACGCAGTATTTT
D: TRBD1; V: TRBV11-2; size: .; J: TRBJ2-7; CDR3: CASSADTGTGSNEQYF; DNA: TGTGCCAGCAGCGCGGATACCGGGACAGGGAGTAACGAGCAGTACTTC
D: TRBD1; V: TRBV11-1; size: few; J: TRBJ1-2; CDR3: CASTVTGGYGYTF; DNA: TGTGCCAGCACCGTCACAGGGGGCTATGGCTACACCTTC
D: TRBD2; V: TRBV29-1; size: .; J: TRBJ2-7; CDR3: CSVEDPLAGGLKREQYF; DNA: TGCAGCGTTGAAGACCCACTAGCGGGAGGGCTTAAGCGTGAGCAGTACTTC
D: .; V: TRBV3-1/TRBV3-2; size: medium-sized; J: TRBJ1-3; CDR3: CASSQAFSGNTIYF; DNA: TGTGCCAGCAGCCAAGCTTTCTCTGGAAACACCATATATTTT
D: .; V: TRBV15; size: .; J: TRBJ1-3; CDR3: CATSRARDIGNTIYF; DNA: TGTGCCACCAGCAGAGCCCGGGACATTGGAAACACCATATATTTT
D: TRBD2; V: TRBV3-1/TRBV3-2; size: .; J: TRBJ2-7; CDR3: CASSRGAGTYEQYF; DNA: TGTGCCAGCAGCCGGGGAGCGGGGACCTACGAGCAGTACTTC
D: TRBD2; V: TRBV24-1; size: .; J: TRBJ2-4; CDR3: CATSESSGRAGGAKNIQYF; DNA: TGTGCCACCAGTGAGAGTAGCGGGAGGGCCGGTGGGGCCAAAAACATTCAGTACTTC
D: .; V: TRBV21-1; size: .; J: TRBJ2-7; CDR3: CASSKEVAARCEQYF; DNA: TGTGCCAGCAGCAAAGAGGTAGCGGCCCGCTGTGAGCAGTACTTC
D: .; V: TRBV6-5; size: .; J: TRBJ1-6; CDR3: CASRTIFSEAPLHF; DNA: TGTGCCAGCAGGACTATATTCAGCGAGGCGCCCCTCCACTTT
D: .; V: TRBV4-1; size: .; J: TRBJ2-7; CDR3: CASSQGGYGQFSLLGDEQYF; DNA: TGCGCCAGCAGCCAAGGTGGATACGGACAGTTTAGTCTTTTGGGGGACGAGCAGTACTTC
D: .; V: TRBV3-1/TRBV3-2; size: .; J: TRBJ1-4; CDR3: CASSQDHRGNEKLFF; DNA: TGTGCCAGCAGCCAAGACCACCGGGGTAATGAAAAACTGTTTTTT
D: .; V: TRBV6-6; size: once; J: TRBJ1-6; CDR3: CASINPNRNSPLHF; DNA: TGTGCCAGCATAAACCCCAACAGAAATTCACCCCTCCACTTT
D: .; V: TRBV10-3; size: .; J: TRBJ1-5; CDR3: CAISGGIRQPQHF; DNA: TGTGCCATCAGTGGAGGGATAAGGCAGCCCCAGCATTTT
D: .; V: TRBV6-4; size: .; J: TRBJ2-1; CDR3: CASSRERATYNEQFF; DNA: TGTGCCAGCAGTAGAGAGCGGGCGACCTACAATGAGCAGTTCTTC
D: TRBD2; V: TRBV10-3; size: .; J: TRBJ2-7; CDR3: CATRLAGDHEQYF; DNA: TGTGCCACCAGACTAGCGGGAGACCACGAGCAGTACTTC
D: .; V: TRBV5-6; size: .; J: TRBJ1-2; CDR3: CASSLNRYPYGYTF; DNA: TGTGCCAGCAGCTTGAACAGATACCCCTATGGCTACACCTTC
D: .; V: TRBV24-1; size: .; J: TRBJ2-1; CDR3: CATSGRGSYNEQFF; DNA: TGTGCCACCAGTGGCAGGGGCTCCTACAATGAGCAGTTCTTC
D: .; V: TRBV7-9; size: .; J: TRBJ2-1; CDR3: CASSSDSRGIQSEQFF; DNA: TGTGCCAGCAGCTCCGATAGCAGGGGCATACAAAGTGAGCAGTTCTTC
D: TRBD2; V: TRBV30; size: few; J: TRBJ2-1; CDR3: CAWSYTGTSGRRSYNEQFF; DNA: TGTGCCTGGAGTTATACCGGGACTAGCGGGAGGAGGTCCTACAATGAGCAGTTCTTC
D: .; V: TRBV12-3/TRBV12-4; size: .; J: TRBJ2-2; CDR3: CASSSSGTGELFF; DNA: TGTGCCAGCAGTTCCTCCGGCACCGGGGAGCTGTTTTTT
D: .; V: TRBV6-5; size: .; J: TRBJ1-2; CDR3: CASTVGATSQYGYTF; DNA: TGTGCCAGCACCGTCGGGGCCACTAGCCAGTATGGCTACACCTTC
D: .; V: TRBV2; size: .; J: TRBJ2-1; CDR3: CASKMDRNNEQFF; DNA: TGTGCCAGTAAAATGGACAGAAACAATGAGCAGTTCTTC
D: .; V: TRBV4-1; size: .; J: TRBJ1-3; CDR3: CASSQDREGTIYF; DNA: TGCGCCAGCAGCCAAGATCGGGAGGGCACCATATATTTT
D: .; V: TRBV5-1; size: .; J: TRBJ1-2; CDR3: CASSLDGGGYGYTF; DNA: TGCGCCAGCAGCTTGGATGGGGGCGGCTATGGCTACACCTTC
D: TRBD2; V: TRBV12-3/TRBV12-4; size: .; J: TRBJ2-7; CDR3: CASRYSGSYEQYF; DNA: TGTGCCAGCAGATATAGCGGGAGCTACGAGCAGTACTTC
D: .; V: TRBV29-1; size: .; J: TRBJ1-2; CDR3: CSVWEDGGYTF; DNA: TGCAGCGTTTGGGAGGATGGTGGCTACACCTTC
D: TRBD1; V: TRBV7-3; size: .; J: TRBJ2-1; CDR3: CASSPQRGTDRFF; DNA: TGTGCCAGCAGCCCCCAAAGAGGGACAGATCGATTCTTC
D: TRBD1; V: TRBV5-1; size: .; J: TRBJ1-2; CDR3: CASSLGQGVYGYTF; DNA: TGCGCCAGCAGCTTGGGACAGGGAGTCTATGGCTACACCTTC
D: .; V: TRBV9; size: .; J: TRBJ2-2; CDR3: CASSVGGLGGWTGELFF; DNA: TGTGCCAGCAGCGTAGGGGGTTTAGGAGGCTGGACCGGGGAGCTGTTTTTT
D: TRBD1; V: TRBV10-3; size: .; J: TRBJ1-1; CDR3: CATTETGEAFF; DNA: TGTGCCACCACAGAGACAGGGGAAGCTTTCTTT
D: TRBD1; V: TRBV19; size: once; J: TRBJ1-1; CDR3: CASSASGRDRGGTEAFF; DNA: TGTGCCAGTAGTGCCAGCGGGCGCGACAGGGGAGGCACTGAAGCTTTCTTT
D: TRBD1; V: TRBV9; size: .; J: TRBJ1-6; CDR3: CASSLGGTGDSPLHF; DNA: TGTGCCAGCAGCCTTGGGGGGACAGGTGATTCACCCCTCCACTTT
D: TRBD2; V: TRBV7-9; size: .; J: TRBJ2-3; CDR3: CASSLGASGGSTDTQYF; DNA: TGTGCCAGCAGCTTAGGGGCTAGCGGGGGAAGCACAGATACGCAGTATTTT
D: TRBD1; V: TRBV30; size: few; J: TRBJ1-2; CDR3: CACGQGAYGYTF; DNA: TGTGCCTGCGGACAGGGGGCTTATGGCTACACCTTC
D: TRBD1; V: TRBV5-4; size: .; J: TRBJ2-7; CDR3: CASSRGQDSYEQYF; DNA: TGTGCCAGCAGCAGGGGACAGGACTCCTACGAGCAGTACTTC
D: TRBD1; V: TRBV5-1; size: .; J: TRBJ2-2; CDR3: CASSTGQVTKNTGELFF; DNA: TGCGCCAGCAGCACAGGACAGGTTACGAAGAACACCGGGGAGCTGTTTTTT
D: .; V: TRBV7-6; size: .; J: TRBJ1-1; CDR3: CASSPASETEAFF; DNA: TGTGCCAGCAGCCCCGCCTCAGAAACTGAAGCTTTCTTT
D: TRBD2; V: TRBV6-1; size: once; J: TRBJ2-7; CDR3: CASSEGAFALAGRYEQYF; DNA: TGTGCCAGCAGTGAAGGGGCCTTTGCACTAGCGGGAAGATACGAGCAGTACTTC
D: .; V: TRBV27; size: once; J: TRBJ1-3; CDR3: CASSLAPGLGGNTIYF; DNA: TGTGCCAGCAGTTTAGCGCCAGGCTTGGGTGGAAACACCATATATTTT
D: .; V: TRBV29-1; size: .; J: TRBJ1-1; CDR3: CSVEQGLTEAFF; DNA: TGCAGCGTCGAACAGGGTCTGACTGAAGCTTTCTTT
D: .; V: TRBV12-3/TRBV12-4; size: .; J: TRBJ1-1; CDR3: CASSLDVSEAIF; DNA: TGTGCCAGCAGTTTAGACGTGTCAGAAGCGATCTTT